The rows below give T cell receptor beta chains drawn from one sample of a study of CD8 T cells in ankylosing spondylitis. Each CDR3 protein gets one entry after TCRdb re-called the 5' RACE reads with MiXCR. Of approximately 540,000 distinct CDR3 sequences listed, approximately 11% are singletons. Source material: blood, either unsorted or a sorted T cell fraction (not recorded which). Every receptor here comes from a male donor with ankylosing spondylitis. Each CDR3 is given with its conserved first and last residue. D genes are given only for firm matches. Not every row has a clone size; where given, it reads once, few, many or a size class.

CDR3nt: TGTGCCAGCACCGGATTACGGGACAGCTATGGCTACACCTTC
CDR3aa: CASTGLRDSYGYTF
v_gene: TRBV6-1
d_gene: TRBD1
abundance: few
j_gene: TRBJ1-2

CDR3nt: TGCGCCAGCAGCTTCGACAGGCTGGAGACCCAGTACTTC
CDR3aa: CASSFDRLETQYF
v_gene: TRBV5-1
d_gene: NA
abundance: many
j_gene: TRBJ2-5

CDR3nt: TGTGCCAGCAGCTTGGACTTCCAGGCGCTAGCGGCCTCCTACGAGCAGTACTTC
CDR3aa: CASSLDFQALAASYEQYF
v_gene: TRBV11-1
d_gene: TRBD2
abundance: NA
j_gene: TRBJ2-7

CDR3nt: TGCAGTGCTAGACGTTCGGGACTAGCGGGATTTAATGAGCAGTTCTTC
CDR3aa: CSARRSGLAGFNEQFF
v_gene: TRBV20-1
d_gene: TRBD2
abundance: NA
j_gene: TRBJ2-1

CDR3nt: TGTGCCACCAGTGGCACAGGGGAGGATCAGGGCTACACCTTC
CDR3aa: CATSGTGEDQGYTF
v_gene: TRBV24-1
d_gene: TRBD1
abundance: few
j_gene: TRBJ1-2

CDR3nt: TGCGCCAGCAGCCAAAGTGTACCTCAAGAGACCCAGTACTTC
CDR3aa: CASSQSVPQETQYF
v_gene: TRBV5-1
d_gene: NA
abundance: few
j_gene: TRBJ2-5

CDR3nt: TGTGCCAGCAGAGCGTCTAGCGGGAGGGGAAAAGAGACCCAGTACTTC
CDR3aa: CASRASSGRGKETQYF
v_gene: TRBV6-2/TRBV6-3
d_gene: TRBD2
abundance: many
j_gene: TRBJ2-5

CDR3nt: TGTGCCACCAGTGGAGGACAGGGCGGATTCAATCAGCCCCAGCATTTT
CDR3aa: CATSGGQGGFNQPQHF
v_gene: TRBV24-1
d_gene: TRBD1
abundance: NA
j_gene: TRBJ1-5

CDR3nt: TGCGCCAGCAGTGAGGACCGGACTAGCGGTCGATGGGAGCAGTTCTTC
CDR3aa: CASSEDRTSGRWEQFF
v_gene: TRBV10-1
d_gene: TRBD2
abundance: NA
j_gene: TRBJ2-1

CDR3nt: TGCGCCAGCAGCTCAACACAATGGGAACGCGGGAGGGCTGACAATGAGCAGTTCTTC
CDR3aa: CASSSTQWERGRADNEQFF
v_gene: TRBV5-1
d_gene: TRBD2
abundance: few
j_gene: TRBJ2-1

CDR3nt: TGCAGTGCTAGTTACGGGGCCTACGAGCAGTACTTC
CDR3aa: CSASYGAYEQYF
v_gene: TRBV20-1
d_gene: NA
abundance: few
j_gene: TRBJ2-7

CDR3nt: TGTGCCAGCAGCCCTTCGGGACTCTTTGGGGAGCTGTTTTTT
CDR3aa: CASSPSGLFGELFF
v_gene: TRBV6-2/TRBV6-3
d_gene: NA
abundance: few
j_gene: TRBJ2-2

CDR3nt: TGTGCCAGCTCACCACCGGGACAAGCCGGAAACACCATATATTTT
CDR3aa: CASSPPGQAGNTIYF
v_gene: TRBV18
d_gene: NA
abundance: few
j_gene: TRBJ1-3

CDR3nt: TGTGCCACCAGTGATCGAAGCGGGAGGGCCCCAGATACGCAGTATTTT
CDR3aa: CATSDRSGRAPDTQYF
v_gene: TRBV24-1
d_gene: TRBD2
abundance: many
j_gene: TRBJ2-3

CDR3nt: TGTGCCAGCAGCGTTGGAGACAGGAGAAATTCACCCCTCCACTTT
CDR3aa: CASSVGDRRNSPLHF
v_gene: TRBV12-3/TRBV12-4
d_gene: NA
abundance: NA
j_gene: TRBJ1-6

CDR3nt: TGCAGTGCTAGAGGGCCCTGGGGGCAGGGCAATCAGCCCCAGCATTTT
CDR3aa: CSARGPWGQGNQPQHF
v_gene: TRBV20-1
d_gene: NA
abundance: NA
j_gene: TRBJ1-5